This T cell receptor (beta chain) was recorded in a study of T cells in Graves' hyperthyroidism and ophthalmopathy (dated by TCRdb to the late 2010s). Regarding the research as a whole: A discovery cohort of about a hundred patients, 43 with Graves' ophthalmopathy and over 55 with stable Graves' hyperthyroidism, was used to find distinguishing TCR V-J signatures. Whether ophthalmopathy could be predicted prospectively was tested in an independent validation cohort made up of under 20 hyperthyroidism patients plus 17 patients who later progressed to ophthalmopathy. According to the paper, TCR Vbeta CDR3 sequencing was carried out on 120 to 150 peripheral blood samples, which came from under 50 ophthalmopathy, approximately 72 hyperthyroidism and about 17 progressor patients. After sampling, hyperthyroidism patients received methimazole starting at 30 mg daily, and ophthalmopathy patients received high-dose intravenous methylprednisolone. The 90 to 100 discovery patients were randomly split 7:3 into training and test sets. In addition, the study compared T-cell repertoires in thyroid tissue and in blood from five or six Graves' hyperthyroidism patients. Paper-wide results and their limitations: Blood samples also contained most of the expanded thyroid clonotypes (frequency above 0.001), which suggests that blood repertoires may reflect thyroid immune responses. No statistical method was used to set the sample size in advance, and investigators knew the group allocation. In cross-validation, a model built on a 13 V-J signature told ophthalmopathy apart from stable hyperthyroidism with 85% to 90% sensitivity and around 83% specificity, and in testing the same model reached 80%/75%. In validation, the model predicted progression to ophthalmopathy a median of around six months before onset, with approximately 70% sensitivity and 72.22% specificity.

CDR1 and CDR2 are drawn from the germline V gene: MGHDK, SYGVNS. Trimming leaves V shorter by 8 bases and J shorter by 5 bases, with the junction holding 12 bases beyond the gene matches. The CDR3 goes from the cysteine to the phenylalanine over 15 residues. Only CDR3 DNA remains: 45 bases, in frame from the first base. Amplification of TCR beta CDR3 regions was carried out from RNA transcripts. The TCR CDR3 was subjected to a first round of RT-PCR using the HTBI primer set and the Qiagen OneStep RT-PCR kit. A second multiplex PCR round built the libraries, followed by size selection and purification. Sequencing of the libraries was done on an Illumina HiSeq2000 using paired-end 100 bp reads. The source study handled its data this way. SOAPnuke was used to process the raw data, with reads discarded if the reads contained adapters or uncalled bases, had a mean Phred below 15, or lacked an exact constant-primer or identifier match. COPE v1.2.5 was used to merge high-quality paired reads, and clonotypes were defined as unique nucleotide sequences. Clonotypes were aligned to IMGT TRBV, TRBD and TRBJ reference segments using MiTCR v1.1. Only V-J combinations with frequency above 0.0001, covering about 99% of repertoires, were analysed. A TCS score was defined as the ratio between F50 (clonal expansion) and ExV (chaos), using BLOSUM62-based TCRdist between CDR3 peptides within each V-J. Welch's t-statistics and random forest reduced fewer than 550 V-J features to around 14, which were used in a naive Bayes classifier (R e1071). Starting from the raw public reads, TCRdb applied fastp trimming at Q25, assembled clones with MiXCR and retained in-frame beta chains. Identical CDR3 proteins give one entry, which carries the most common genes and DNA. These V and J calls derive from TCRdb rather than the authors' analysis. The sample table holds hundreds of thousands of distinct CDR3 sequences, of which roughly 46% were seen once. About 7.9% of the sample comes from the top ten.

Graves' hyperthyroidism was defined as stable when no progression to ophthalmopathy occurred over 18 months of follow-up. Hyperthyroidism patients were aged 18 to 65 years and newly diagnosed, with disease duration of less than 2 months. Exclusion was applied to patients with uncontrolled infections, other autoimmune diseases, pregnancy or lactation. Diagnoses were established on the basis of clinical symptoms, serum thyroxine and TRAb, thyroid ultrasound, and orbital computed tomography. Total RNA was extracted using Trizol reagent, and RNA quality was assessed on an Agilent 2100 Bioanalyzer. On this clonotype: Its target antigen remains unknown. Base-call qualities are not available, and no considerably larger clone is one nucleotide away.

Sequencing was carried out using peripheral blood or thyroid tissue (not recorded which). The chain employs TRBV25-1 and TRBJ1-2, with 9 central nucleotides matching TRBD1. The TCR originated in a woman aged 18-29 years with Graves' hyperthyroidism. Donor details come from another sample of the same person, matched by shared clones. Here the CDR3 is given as CASSPPRTGEYGYTF. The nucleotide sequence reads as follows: TGTGCCAGCTCACCACCCAGGACAGGGGAATATGGCTACACCTTC.